The entry below describes one T cell receptor beta chain. Its antigen is as yet unknown. The CDR3 is made up of 14 amino acids. Germline-derived CDR1 and CDR2 are LNHDA and SQIVND (reference sequence). Trimming cost V 3 bases and J 3 bases, with 9 bases left between them. This sample was taken from a study of T cell responses to AZD1222 COVID-19 vaccine. Broader study findings: Nearly half of spike-specific TCRs reportedly target variant regions that are unmutated in the B.1.351 and B.1.1.7 variants. Clonal diversity was possibly underestimated, and the donors were mostly white British, with more females.

The method was immunoSEQ multiplex PCR; TCRdb's version includes in-frame clones alone and lacks a portion of them. The sample yields tens of thousands of clones, roughly 89% seen once. The input for sequencing was peripheral blood, taken on day 0 of AZD1222 vaccination. The chain links TRBV19 to TRBJ2-1; tentative D call: TRBD2 (5 bases). This TCR was sampled from an adult in good health. CDR3 bases: TGTGCCAGTAGTATGGACTCTCTCTACAATGAGCAGTTCTTC. Residues: CASSMDSLYNEQFF.